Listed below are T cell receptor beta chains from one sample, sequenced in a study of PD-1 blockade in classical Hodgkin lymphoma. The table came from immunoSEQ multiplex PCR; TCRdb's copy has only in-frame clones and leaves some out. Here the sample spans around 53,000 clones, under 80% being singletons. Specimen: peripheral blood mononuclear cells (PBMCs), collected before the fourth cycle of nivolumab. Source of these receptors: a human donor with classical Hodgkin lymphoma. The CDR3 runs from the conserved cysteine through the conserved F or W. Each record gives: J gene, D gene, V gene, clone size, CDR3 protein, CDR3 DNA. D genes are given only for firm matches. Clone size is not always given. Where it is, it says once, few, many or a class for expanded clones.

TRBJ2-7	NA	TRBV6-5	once	CASSYGTPSYEQYF	TGTGCCAGCAGTTACGGGACACCGTCCTACGAGCAGTACTTC
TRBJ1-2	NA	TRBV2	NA	CASRPDGNYGYTF	TGTGCCAGCCGACCGGACGGTAACTATGGCTACACCTTC
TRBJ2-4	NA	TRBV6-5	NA	CASSYRAKNIQYF	TGTGCCAGCAGTTACAGAGCAAAAAACATTCAGTACTTC
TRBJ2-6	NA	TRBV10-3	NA	CAISESGVSGANVLTF	TGTGCCATCAGTGAGTCGGGGGTTTCTGGGGCCAACGTCCTGACTTTC
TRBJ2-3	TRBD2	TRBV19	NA	CASSIQPGGTDTQYF	TGTGCCAGTAGTATACAACCGGGGGGTACAGATACGCAGTATTTT
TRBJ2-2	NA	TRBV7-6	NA	CASSLPSGYGELFF	TGTGCCAGCAGCTTACCCTCCGGGTACGGGGAGCTGTTTTTT
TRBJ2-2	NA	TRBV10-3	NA	CAISEQRVTGELFF	TGTGCCATCAGTGAGCAGCGAGTAACCGGGGAGCTGTTTTTT
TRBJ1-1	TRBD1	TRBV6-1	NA	CASRTGDEAFF	TGTGCCAGCAGGACAGGGGATGAAGCTTTCTTT
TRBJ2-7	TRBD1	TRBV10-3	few	CAISEGQGAGYEQYF	TGTGCCATCAGTGAGGGACAGGGGGCGGGCTACGAGCAGTACTTC
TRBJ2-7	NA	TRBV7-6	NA	CASSLDAGTSYEQYF	TGTGCCAGCAGCTTAGATGCAGGGACTTCCTACGAGCAGTACTTC
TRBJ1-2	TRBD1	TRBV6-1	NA	CASSARRQGASGYTF	TGTGCCAGCAGTGCACGGAGACAGGGGGCTTCAGGCTACACCTTC
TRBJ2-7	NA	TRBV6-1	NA	CASRISYEQYF	TGTGCCAGCAGGATCTCCTACGAGCAGTACTTC
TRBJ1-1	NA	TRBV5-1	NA	CASSFRTAGAGINTEAFF	TGCGCCAGCAGCTTTCGGACAGCAGGAGCTGGGATTAACACTGAAGCTTTCTTT
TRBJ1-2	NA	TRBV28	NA	CASSLGSVGYTF	TGTGCCAGCAGTTTGGGCTCAGTGGGCTACACCTTC
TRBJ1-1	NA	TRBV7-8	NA	CASSLRAGISAMNTEAFF	TGTGCCAGCAGCTTAAGGGCGGGGATCAGCGCCATGAACACTGAAGCTTTCTTT
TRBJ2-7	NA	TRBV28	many	CASSFNPRQSSSYEQYF	TGTGCCAGCAGTTTTAATCCCCGACAGTCTAGCTCCTACGAGCAGTACTTC
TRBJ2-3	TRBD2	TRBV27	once	CASSLGLGLAGLTRINTDTQYF	TGTGCCAGCAGTTTGGGGCTGGGACTAGCGGGACTCACCAGGATAAACACAGATACGCAGTATTTT
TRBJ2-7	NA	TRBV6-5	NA	CASSPPGDTFNEQYF	TGTGCCAGCAGCCCTCCGGGGGACACTTTTAACGAGCAGTACTTC
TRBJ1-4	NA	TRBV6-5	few	CASSYDLTHNEKLFF	TGTGCCAGCAGTTATGACCTAACACACAATGAAAAACTGTTTTTT
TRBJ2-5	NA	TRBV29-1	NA	CSARVSETQYF	TGCAGCGCCCGTGTATCGGAGACCCAGTACTTC
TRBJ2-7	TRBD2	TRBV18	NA	CASSPIAGGVGEQYF	TGTGCCAGCTCACCCATAGCGGGAGGCGTGGGGGAGCAGTACTTC
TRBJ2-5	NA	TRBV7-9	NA	CASSLTREETQYF	TGTGCCAGCAGCTTAACCAGGGAAGAGACCCAGTACTTC
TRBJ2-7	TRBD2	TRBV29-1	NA	CSAGGGRNYEQYF	TGCAGCGCCGGGGGCGGGAGGAACTACGAGCAGTACTTC
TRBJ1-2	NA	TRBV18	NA	CASSSGQLYGYTF	TGTGCCAGCTCGTCCGGACAGCTCTATGGCTACACCTTC
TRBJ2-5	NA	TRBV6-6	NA	CASSHVAGQETQYF	TGTGCCAGCAGTCACGTGGCAGGGCAAGAGACCCAGTACTTC
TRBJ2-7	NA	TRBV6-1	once	CASSTGLAIYEQYF	TGTGCCAGCAGTACGGGACTCGCGATCTACGAGCAGTACTTC
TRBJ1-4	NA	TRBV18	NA	CASSRETAEKLFF	TGTGCCAGCTCACGGGAGACGGCTGAAAAACTGTTTTTT
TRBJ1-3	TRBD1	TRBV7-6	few	CASSSHTGGGNTIYF	TGTGCCAGCAGCTCCCACACAGGGGGTGGAAACACCATATATTTT
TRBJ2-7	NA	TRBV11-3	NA	CASSWKYEQYF	TGTGCCAGCAGCTGGAAATACGAGCAGTACTTC
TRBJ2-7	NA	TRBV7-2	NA	CASSLVPESSYEQYF	TGTGCCAGCAGCTTAGTACCAGAGAGCTCCTACGAGCAGTACTTC
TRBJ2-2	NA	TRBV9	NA	CASSVEGTGELFF	TGTGCCAGCAGCGTCGAGGGAACCGGGGAGCTGTTTTTT